This entry features one TCR beta chain sequence. These data come from a study of blood T cell repertoires in COVID-19. Profiling relied on immunoSEQ multiplex PCR, and the TCRdb table lists in-frame clones only, not all of them. This table holds about 430,000 clones, about 88% found once. The V end lost 4 bases, the J end lost 4 bases, and 10 bases lay between the germline ends. The CDR3 loop spans 13 amino acids. J is TRBJ1-1 and V is TRBV12-3 or TRBV12-4; D ambiguous. The origin of this receptor is a woman aged 18-29 years who had been exposed to COVID-19. The source material was PBMCs or T cells enriched from blood (not recorded which). The CDR3 nucleotides read TGTGCCAGCAGTTCGGGGTCAGGCACTGAAGCTTTCTTT. The encoded protein is CASSSGSGTEAFF.